A single sample is the source of the 32 T cell receptor beta chains below, sequenced in a study of T cell changes during pregnancy in multiple sclerosis. Using immunoSEQ multiplex PCR, the repertoire was profiled, and TCRdb retains in-frame clones only, with some absent. The sample lists about 110,000 clones, roughly 90% occurring once. The starting material was peripheral blood, obtained in the third trimester of pregnancy. The origin of the receptors is a female donor in good health, enrolled as a control in a pregnancy study.

This chain joins TRBV5-1 and TRBJ2-3, with 9 bases aligning to TRBD2. CDR1 SGHRS and CDR2 YFSETQ come from the germline V gene. The CDR3 length is 16 residues. The V gene end was trimmed by 0 bases and the J gene end by 15 bases; junction bases not matched to a gene: 17. CDR3 DNA: TGCGCCAGCAGCTTGGACGGCGGGGGGGGCGTACCAGCGATTTATTTT. Encoded protein: CASSLDGGGGVPAIYF. The whole variable domain, filled in from reference TRBV5-1 and TRBJ2-3, reads KAGVTQTPRYLIKTRGQQVTLSCSPISGHRSVSWYQQTPGQGLQFLFEYFSETQRNKGNFPGRFSGRQFSNSRSEMNVSTLELGDSALYLCASSLDGGGGVPAIYFGPGTRLTVL.

The CDR3 is CASSLSRGGYNEQFF. The CDR3, as DNA: TGTGCCAGCAGTTTATCCCGCGGCGGGTACAATGAGCAGTTCTTC. The rearrangement links TRBV27 to TRBJ2-1; tentatively, D is TRBD2 (5 bases). V was pared by 0 bases and J by 4 bases, with 10 bases between. Germline CDR1 MNHEY, CDR2 SMNVEV (reference sequence). The CDR3 spans 15 residues.

The chain is built from TRBV5-1 and TRBJ2-2; possible D gene TRBD2, 6 bases. V was pared by 0 bases and J by 4 bases, with 13 bases between. The germline gives CDR1 SGHRS, CDR2 YFSETQ. The CDR3 runs 16 residues. The CDR3 DNA follows: TGCGCCAGCAGCTTGGGGGGCTCGCGGGGCACCGGGGAGCTGTTTTTT. Amino acid sequence: CASSLGGSRGTGELFF.

The chain links TRBV18 to TRBJ2-1; the D gene is possibly TRBD2 (7 bases). The V gene lost 0 bases and the J gene lost 9 bases, with 21 bases spanning the gap. Per germline, CDR1 KGHSH and CDR2 LQKENI. CDR3 length: 17 amino acids. CDR3 in DNA: TGTGCCAGCTCACCACCGAATCTCCGTGGGGGGGCCGGTGAGCAGTTCTTC. Translation: CASSPPNLRGGAGEQFF.

The V and J genes are TRBV4-3 and TRBJ2-5; TRBD1 agrees at 9 bases. J gave up 5 bases and V 1 base, and 8 bases lay outside the gene matches. This CDR3 has 16 amino acids. Germline values: CDR1 LGHNA, CDR2 YSLEER. CDR3 coding DNA: TGCGCCAGCAGCCAAGGGGGGGGGACAGGGAGGGAGACCCAGTACTTC. Its translation is CASSQGGGTGRETQYF.

This chain connects TRBV11-3 to TRBJ1-1; D gene uncertain. CDR3 length: 16 amino acids. The germline V gene has CDR1 SGHNT and CDR2 YENEEA. Trimming left V 1 base short and J 5 bases short, with 17 bases between. The CDR3 protein is CASSLGSYGGWTEAFF. The CDR3 DNA sequence: TGTGCCAGCAGCTTAGGAAGTTACGGAGGATGGACTGAAGCTTTCTTT. Using reference TRBV11-3 and TRBJ1-1 for the parts outside the CDR3, the full variable domain is EAGVVQSPRYKIIEKKQPVAFWCNPISGHNTLYWYLQNLGQGPELLIRYENEEAVDDSQLPKDRFSAERLKGVDSTLKIQPAELGDSAVYLCASSLGSYGGWTEAFFGQGTRLTVV.

The genes are TRBV4-3 and TRBJ1-2; no clear D. V was shortened by 0 bases and J by 0 bases, with 14 bases between the two germline ends. There are 17 residues in the CDR3. Germline V lookup: CDR1 LGHNA, CDR2 YSLEER. The CDR3 DNA reads as TGCGCCAGCAGCCAAGATAACGGTATGGAGGCTAACTATGGCTACACCTTC. It is translated as CASSQDNGMEANYGYTF.

The CDR3 sequence is CASSTRGRDEKLFF. The CDR3 coding sequence is TGTGCCAGCAGTACCAGGGGGCGCGATGAAAAACTGTTTTTT. The chain links TRBV6-5 to TRBJ1-4, with 8 bases that match TRBD1. V dropped 5 bases and J dropped 6; count of bases not matched to a gene: 5. Germline values: CDR1 MNHEY, CDR2 SVGAGI. The CDR3 is 14 residues long.

The V call is TRBV2, the J call TRBJ2-1; D may be TRBD1 (6 bases). The ends were cut back, 7 bases at V and 4 bases at J, with 11 bases in the middle. CDR1 and CDR2 from the germline V gene are SNHLY and FYNNEI. This CDR3 region has 13 residues. The CDR3 nucleotides read TGTGCCAGCATTCGGACAGAGTACAATGAGCAGTTCTTC. This encodes CASIRTEYNEQFF.

V usage is TRBV10-2 and J usage is TRBJ2-1; D might be TRBD2 (5 bases). V was shortened by 6 bases and J by 7 bases, with 19 bases between the two germline ends. This CDR3 region has 15 residues. Germline V gene lookup returns CDR1 WSHSY and CDR2 SAAADI. The CDR3 DNA reads as TGCGCCAGCAGGCAGGCACTAGACACTGGTAATGAGCAGTTCTTC. Its protein product is CASRQALDTGNEQFF.

This chain connects TRBV12-5 to TRBJ2-2; a weak D match, TRBD1 (6 bases). There are 16 residues in the CDR3. Germline V lookup: CDR1 LGHNT, CDR2 FRNRAP. Trimming left V 7 bases short and J 5 bases short, with 20 bases between. For the CDR3, the DNA is TGTGCTAGTGCTACGGGGCCAGGGGTAGAAACCGGGGAGCTGTTTTTT. Its translation: CASATGPGVETGELFF.

The chain links TRBV7-9 to TRBJ1-2, with D uncertain. Germline loops: CDR1 SEHNR, CDR2 FQNEAQ (reference sequence). Trimming took off 5 bases at V and 2 bases at J, with 15 bases between the two ends. The CDR3 spans 15 residues. The CDR3 DNA reads TGTGCCAGCAGCCCCCTTCATGCGGGCAACTATGGCTACACCTTC. Protein: CASSPLHAGNYGYTF. Using reference TRBV7-9 and TRBJ1-2 for the parts outside the CDR3, the full variable domain is DTGVSQNPRHKITKRGQNVTFRCDPISEHNRLYWYRQTLGQGPEFLTYFQNEAQLEKSRLLSDRFSAERPKGSFSTLEIQRTEQGDSAMYLCASSPLHAGNYGYTFGSGTRLTVV.

The CDR3 protein is CASSQGVLKDRGLKPKGYTF. The CDR3 nucleotides read TGCGCCAGCAGCCAAGGGGTCCTGAAGGACAGGGGGTTAAAACCGAAAGGCTACACCTTC. The rearrangement links TRBV4-1 to TRBJ1-2, with 10 bases matching TRBD1. In germline, CDR1 is MGHRA, CDR2 YSYEKL. Trimming at V came to 1 base and at J to 8 bases, leaving 22 bases not matched to a gene. The CDR3 length is 20 residues.

J is TRBJ2-7 and V is TRBV6-5, with 11 bases that match TRBD1. This CDR3 is 14 amino acids long. Germline CDR1 and CDR2: MNHEY and SVGAGI. After removal of 6 bases from V and 3 bases from J, the junction contained 4 bases not matched to a gene. CDR3 in amino acids: CASSGTGGIYEQYF. In nucleotides, the CDR3 is TGTGCCAGCAGCGGGACAGGGGGGATCTACGAGCAGTACTTC.

The rearrangement uses TRBV19 and TRBJ1-4; D not certain. The germline CDR1 and CDR2 sequences are LNHDA and SQIVND (reference sequence). The V and J ends lost 6 bases and 0 bases respectively, with 11 bases between them. CDR3 size: 15 residues. The CDR3 spells CASRSHSSTNEKLFF. CDR3 nucleotides: TGTGCCAGTAGATCGCACAGCTCAACTAATGAAAAACTGTTTTTT. Based on the CDR3 plus reference TRBV19 and TRBJ1-4, the full variable domain is DGGITQSPKYLFRKEGQNVTLSCEQNLNHDAMYWYRQDPGQGLRLIYYSQIVNDFQKGDIAEGYSVSREKKESFPLTVTSAQKNPTAFYLCASRSHSSTNEKLFFGSGTQLSVL.

The genes are TRBV9 and TRBJ2-2, with D maybe TRBD2 (5 bases). V was trimmed by 6 bases and J by 1 base, leaving 13 bases between them. Germline CDR1 SGDLS, CDR2 YYNGEE. The CDR3 extends over 15 amino acids. CDR3 coding DNA: TGTGCCAGCACCCCAGCTAGCTGGAACACCGGGGAGCTGTTTTTT. Residues: CASTPASWNTGELFF.

The chain links TRBV4-1 to TRBJ2-6, with 8 bases aligning to TRBD2. This CDR3 comprises 20 residues. Per the germline V gene, CDR1 is MGHRA and CDR2 is YSYEKL. After removal of 0 bases from V and 0 bases from J, the junction contained 10 bases not matched to a gene. CDR3 amino acids: CASSQDPRIAGYSGANVLTF. CDR3 DNA sequence: TGCGCCAGCAGCCAAGATCCTCGGATAGCGGGGTACTCTGGGGCCAACGTCCTGACTTTC.

V is TRBV4-1 and J is TRBJ2-6; 10 bases map to TRBD1. This CDR3 is built from 21 residues. The V gene end was trimmed by 0 bases and the J gene end by 0 bases; junction bases not matched to a gene: 11. Germline assignment: CDR1 MGHRA and CDR2 YSYEKL. DNA for the CDR3: TGCGCCAGCAGCCAAGAGGCCGGGACAGGGGCGAGCCCCTCTGGGGCCAACGTCCTGACTTTC. This codes for CASSQEAGTGASPSGANVLTF.

V usage is TRBV30 and J usage is TRBJ1-5, with D possibly TRBD1 on 5 matching bases. V was shortened by 0 bases and J by 9 bases, with 12 bases between the two germline ends. The CDR3 is 13 residues long. Germline V gene sequence: CDR1 GTSNPN, CDR2 SVGIG (reference sequence). The CDR3 spells CAWSVGQTRPQHF. In DNA form, the CDR3 reads TGTGCCTGGAGTGTGGGGCAGACTAGGCCCCAGCATTTT.

The chain combines TRBV6-5 with TRBJ1-2; the D is unclear. The V gene's germline CDR1 is MNHEY and CDR2 SVGAGI. The V gene lost 5 bases and the J gene lost 4 bases, with 14 bases spanning the gap. This CDR3 comprises 14 residues. The CDR3 here is CASSEGGASYGYTF. The CDR3 region has the DNA TGTGCCAGCAGTGAGGGTGGTGCTTCCTATGGCTACACCTTC.

This sequence joins TRBV18 and TRBJ2-1, with TRBD2 matching 9 bases. Germline values: CDR1 KGHSH, CDR2 LQKENI. V shed 4 bases, J shed 6 bases, and the junction held 7 bases outside the gene matches. The CDR3 covers 15 residues. The CDR3 nucleotides read TGTGCCAGCTCACGAGGGTCTAGCGGGATCAATGAGCAGTTCTTC. This translates into CASSRGSSGINEQFF.

The chain carries TRBV7-9 and TRBJ1-4, with 7 bases matching TRBD1. Unmatched junction bases numbered 10, after V lost 6 bases and J lost 15 bases. This CDR3 contains 12 residues. Per the germline V gene, CDR1 is SEHNR and CDR2 is FQNEAQ (reference sequence). The CDR3 DNA follows: TGTGCCAGCAGGAACCGCACAGGGGCTGTGTTTTTT. It translates to CASRNRTGAVFF.

The rearrangement joins TRBV29-1 to TRBJ1-1; D may be TRBD1 (6 bases). The CDR3 is 13 residues long. Germline V CDR1 and CDR2: SQVTM, ANQGSEA. V lost 6 bases, J lost 3 bases, and 14 bases lay in between. CDR3 DNA: TGCAGCGTAAAACAGGGCAAGTACACTGAAGCTTTCTTT. Translated, it gives CSVKQGKYTEAFF.

The genes are TRBV5-1 and TRBJ1-2, with 8 positions matching TRBD1. Germline V gene sequence: CDR1 SGHRS, CDR2 YFSETQ. Germline trimming cut 0 bases from V and 0 bases from J; bases unmatched to any gene: 7. This CDR3 has 17 residues. The CDR3 DNA is TGCGCCAGCAGCTTGGCTCCGGGACAGGAGGCTAACTATGGCTACACCTTC. As protein: CASSLAPGQEANYGYTF.

The chain uses TRBV7-2 and TRBJ2-5; D is unclear. With 5 bases removed from V and 4 bases from J, the gap between germline ends came to 11 bases. The CDR3 spans 13 residues. Germline V CDR1 and CDR2: SGHTA, FQGNSA. This chain's CDR3 is CASSPNFIETQYF. The CDR3 coding sequence is TGTGCCAGCAGCCCAAATTTCATAGAGACCCAGTACTTC.

V and J are TRBV7-2 and TRBJ1-1, with a possible D match to TRBD1 (6 bases). Per germline, CDR1 SGHTA and CDR2 FQGNSA. V was trimmed by 1 base and J by 5 bases, leaving 14 bases between them. This CDR3 has 15 amino acids. The CDR3 DNA sequence: TGTGCCAGCAGCTTAGATCTGGGGGCGAAAACTGAAGCTTTCTTT. Translating gives CASSLDLGAKTEAFF. Complete variable domain (other parts from reference TRBV7-2 and TRBJ1-1): GAGVSQSPSNKVTEKGKDVELRCDPISGHTALYWYRQSLGQGLEFLIYFQGNSAPDKSGLPSDRFSAERTGGSVSTLTIQRTQQEDSAVYLCASSLDLGAKTEAFFGQGTRLTVV.

The CDR3 protein is CASSQVGGSVYEQYF. The CDR3 DNA is TGCGCCAGCAGCCAAGTAGGGGGAAGCGTATATGAGCAGTACTTC. The gene calls are TRBV4-3 and TRBJ2-7, with D possibly matching TRBD1 (6 bases). The germline V gene has CDR1 LGHNA and CDR2 YSLEER. The CDR3 loop spans 15 amino acids. Between the trimmed V and J ends, which lost 1 base and 7 bases, there was a span of 17 bases.

J is TRBJ2-2 and V is TRBV10-3, with D possibly TRBD2 on 6 matching bases. Trimming pared 6 bases from V and 7 bases from J, leaving 21 bases between. The CDR3 is 16 amino acids. Germline CDR1 is ENHRY and CDR2 is SYGVKD. CDR3 in amino acids: CAIRLQRGVSGGELFF. The CDR3, as DNA: TGTGCCATCAGATTACAGCGCGGGGTCAGCGGCGGGGAGCTGTTTTTT.

The rearrangement links TRBV7-2 to TRBJ1-6, with D uncertain. This CDR3 contains 14 residues. Germline V gives CDR1 SGHTA, CDR2 FQGNSA. Trimming removed 4 bases from V and 9 bases from J, with 13 bases in between. This chain's CDR3 is CASSSSGGLSPLHF. As DNA, the CDR3 is TGTGCCAGCAGCTCCTCAGGCGGGCTTTCACCCCTCCACTTT.

The CDR3 DNA sequence: TGTGCCAGCAGTTTATATAGCTCCTACGAGCAGTACTTC. Its protein is CASSLYSSYEQYF. The V gene is TRBV27, the J gene TRBJ2-7, with unresolved D. V lost 1 base, J lost 0 bases, and 4 bases lay in between. The CDR3 runs 13 residues. CDR1 and CDR2 from the germline V gene are MNHEY and SMNVEV (reference sequence).

Remarks on this clone: A read error may produce the germline difference seen at one junction end. The gene calls are TRBV30 and TRBJ1-6, with D tentatively TRBD1 (5 bases). From germline, CDR1 is GTSNPN and CDR2 SVGIG (reference sequence). This CDR3 has 13 residues. CDR3 nucleotide sequence: TGTGCCTGGACGGTGGGGGGTAATTCACCCCTCCGCTTT. As protein: CAWTVGGNSPLRF. Full variable domain (outside the CDR3, taken from reference TRBV30 and TRBJ1-6): SQTIHQWPATLVQPVGSPLSLECTVEGTSNPNLYWYRQAAGRGLQLLFYSVGIGQISSEVPQNLSASRPQDRQFILSSKKLLLSDSGFYLCAWTVGGNSPLRFGNGTRLTVT.

To note about this clone: An end of the junction does not agree with germline; a read error may underlie this. The chain uses TRBV7-7 and TRBJ2-7; a weak D match, TRBD2 (6 bases). Per germline, CDR1 SSHAT and CDR2 FNYEAQ (reference sequence). The CDR3 spans 19 residues. CDR3 DNA sequence: TGTGCTAGCAGCTACCCACACTTGGTGGGAGGTTCCACCTCCTACGAGCAGTACTTC. This sequence encodes CASSYPHLVGGSTSYEQYF.